This T cell receptor (beta chain) was documented in a study of OX40 agonist ivuxolimab in advanced cancers. For the study at large: Mean age approximately 55 years, range roughly 20 to 85; about 81% male.

Using immunoSEQ multiplex PCR, the repertoire was profiled, and TCRdb retains in-frame clones only, with some absent. The sample carries some 80,000 clones, approximately 83% recorded once. This CDR3 comprises 16 residues. J gave up 8 bases and V 1 base, and 9 bases lay outside the gene matches. Germline assignment: CDR1 SGHTA and CDR2 FQGNSA. The sequence came from an adult with an advanced solid tumor such as melanoma, head and neck, liver or kidney cancer. Sequencing used CD4+ or CD8+ T cells sorted from blood, obtained in a trial of the OX40 agonist ivuxolimab. The rearrangement uses TRBV7-2 and TRBJ1-4; 8 nucleotides line up with TRBD1. CDR3 loop: CASSLEAGQGWEKLFF. CDR3 sequence (DNA): TGTGCCAGCAGCTTAGAAGCCGGACAGGGTTGGGAAAAACTGTTTTTT.